This entry features one T cell receptor beta chain sequence. Its antigen is still unknown. Base qualities are not at hand, and no much larger clone is one base apart. This sample was taken from a study of metastatic and nonmetastatic thyroid tumors (dated by TCRdb to 2018 to 2020). Study-wide context: The researchers compared repertoires between peripheral blood samples and tumor or nodule tissue samples from patients with malignant or benign thyroid disease. Study-wide findings and limitations: In both blood and tumor samples, TCR beta diversity was reported to be significantly higher in malignant tumors than in benign nodules.

The method was PCR. The data were produced on an Illumina HiSeq 4000. High-throughput sequencing was used to profile the TCR beta-chain CDR3 region of each patient. The source study handled its data this way. A classifier to discriminate distant-metastatic papillary thyroid cancer patients was built from CDR3 differences across clinicopathological groups. The Shannon index was used to assess repertoire diversity, and the Morisita-Horn index was used to assess tumor-blood repertoire similarity. Clones were called with MiXCR by TCRdb after fastp trimmed the public reads at Q25, and only in-frame beta chains were retained. TCRdb, rather than the study authors, made the V and J calls. For this sample the table gives 7,700 or so clones, of which 29% were detected only once. The leading ten clones occupy 25% to 35% of the sample. No treatment had been received by any patient before thyroid surgery. Using T-cell receptor beta sequencing, the researchers looked back retrospectively at clinical samples from patients, gathered between about 2012 and 2019.

Sequencing was done on a sample of tumor tissue. This TCR was recovered from a female donor with papillary thyroid cancer or a benign thyroid nodule (not recorded which). Some clones in this sample may be carry-over from other donors' samples.

The DNA is as follows: TGCGCCAGCAGCTCTGGCCGCGACAGGAATTCACCCCTCCACTTT. Its protein is CASSSGRDRNSPLHF. The chain is assembled from TRBV5-1 and TRBJ1-6; TRBD1 is a weak D gene call, 6 bases matching. V is cut by 3 bases and J by 7 bases, and the space between the germline ends is 14 bases. The CDR3 runs 15 amino acids, cysteine and phenylalanine included. Only CDR3 DNA is held: 45 bases, read in frame from base 1. The germline V gene yields SGHRS for CDR1 and YFSETQ for CDR2.